Reported below is one T cell receptor (beta chain). The data were produced by immunoSEQ multiplex PCR, yet TCRdb's version contains in-frame clones alone and is incomplete. The data show approximately 68,000 clones, roughly 90% seen once. The data originate from a study of OX40 agonist ivuxolimab in advanced cancers. With 0 bases clipped from V and 6 bases from J, the junction kept 12 bases outside the gene matches. The CDR3 has 18 amino acids. Germline V CDR1 and CDR2: SGHRS, YFSETQ. The rearrangement joins TRBV5-1 to TRBJ2-2, with 9 bases lining up with TRBD1. The clonotype was recovered from an adult with an advanced solid tumor such as melanoma, head and neck, liver or kidney cancer. The specimen comprised CD4+ or CD8+ T cells sorted from blood, sampled in a trial of the OX40 agonist ivuxolimab. CDR3 coding DNA: TGCGCCAGCAGCTTGGTGGGACAGGGATTGATAGGTGCCGGGGAGCTGTTTTTT. Its translation is CASSLVGQGLIGAGELFF.